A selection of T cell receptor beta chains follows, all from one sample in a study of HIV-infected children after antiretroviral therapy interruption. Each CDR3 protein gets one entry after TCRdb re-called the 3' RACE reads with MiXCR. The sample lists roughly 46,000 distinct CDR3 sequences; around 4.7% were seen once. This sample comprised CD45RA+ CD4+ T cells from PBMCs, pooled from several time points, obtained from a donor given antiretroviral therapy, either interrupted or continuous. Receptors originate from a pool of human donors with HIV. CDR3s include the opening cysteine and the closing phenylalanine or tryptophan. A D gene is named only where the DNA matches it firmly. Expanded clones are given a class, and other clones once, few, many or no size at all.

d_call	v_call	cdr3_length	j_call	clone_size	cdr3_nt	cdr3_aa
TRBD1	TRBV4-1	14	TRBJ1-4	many	TGCGCCAGCAGCCCACAGGGGGTCGGTGAAAAACTGTTTTTT	CASSPQGVGEKLFF
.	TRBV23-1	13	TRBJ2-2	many	TGCGCCAGCAGTCAATCGAGGCAGACGGGGCTGTTTTTT	CASSQSRQTGLFF
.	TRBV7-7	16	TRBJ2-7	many	TGTGCCAGCACCCCTATGGAACCGACAGAGAATTGGGAGCAGTACTTC	CASTPMEPTENWEQYF
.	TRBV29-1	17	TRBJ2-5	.	TGCAGCGTTGGCGTCCTGGGCGGGGAAAACGCCCAAGAGACCCAGTACTTC	CSVGVLGGENAQETQYF
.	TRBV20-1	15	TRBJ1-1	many	TGCAGTGCTAGAGATGAGGGTCCCGGTGTCACTGAAGCTTTCTTT	CSARDEGPGVTEAFF
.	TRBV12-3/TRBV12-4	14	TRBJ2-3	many	TGTGCCAGCAAGGAAAACTTCCTTTGGGAGACGCAGTATTTT	CASKENFLWETQYF
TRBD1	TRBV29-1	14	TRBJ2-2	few	TGCAGCGTTGAGCAGGACAGGGCTACCGGGGAGCTGTTTTTT	CSVEQDRATGELFF
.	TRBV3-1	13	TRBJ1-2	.	TGTGCCAGCAGCCAAGCAGGGGACTATGGCTACACCTTC	CASSQAGDYGYTF
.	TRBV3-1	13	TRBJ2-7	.	TGTGCCAGCAGCCCCTTAAGGGCCTACGAGCAGTACTTC	CASSPLRAYEQYF
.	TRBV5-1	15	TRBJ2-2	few	TGCGCCAGCAGCTATCGGGGGCAGAACACCGGGGAGCTGTTTTTT	CASSYRGQNTGELFF
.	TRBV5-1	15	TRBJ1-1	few	TGCGCCAGCAGCTTGGGACAGGTTGGGGGCACTGAAGCTTTCTTT	CASSLGQVGGTEAFF
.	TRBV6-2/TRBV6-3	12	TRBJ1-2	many	TGTGCCAGCAGTCCTGGACAGTATGGCTACACCTTC	CASSPGQYGYTF
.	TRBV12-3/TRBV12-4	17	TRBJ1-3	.	TGTGCCAGCAGGGCAGACGGGATCGCGAGCTCTGGAAACACCATATATTTT	CASRADGIASSGNTIYF